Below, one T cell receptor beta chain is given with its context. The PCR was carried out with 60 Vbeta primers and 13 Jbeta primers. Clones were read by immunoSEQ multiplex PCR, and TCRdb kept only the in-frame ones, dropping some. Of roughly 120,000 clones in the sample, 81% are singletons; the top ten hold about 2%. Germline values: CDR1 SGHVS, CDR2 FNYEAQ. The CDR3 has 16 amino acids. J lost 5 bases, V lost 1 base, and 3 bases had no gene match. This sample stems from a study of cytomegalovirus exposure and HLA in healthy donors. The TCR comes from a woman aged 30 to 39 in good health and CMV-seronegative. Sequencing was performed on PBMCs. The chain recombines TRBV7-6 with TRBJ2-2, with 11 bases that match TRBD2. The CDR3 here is CASSLGASGRTGELFF. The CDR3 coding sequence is TGTGCCAGCAGCTTAGGGGCTAGCGGGAGGACCGGGGAGCTGTTTTTT.